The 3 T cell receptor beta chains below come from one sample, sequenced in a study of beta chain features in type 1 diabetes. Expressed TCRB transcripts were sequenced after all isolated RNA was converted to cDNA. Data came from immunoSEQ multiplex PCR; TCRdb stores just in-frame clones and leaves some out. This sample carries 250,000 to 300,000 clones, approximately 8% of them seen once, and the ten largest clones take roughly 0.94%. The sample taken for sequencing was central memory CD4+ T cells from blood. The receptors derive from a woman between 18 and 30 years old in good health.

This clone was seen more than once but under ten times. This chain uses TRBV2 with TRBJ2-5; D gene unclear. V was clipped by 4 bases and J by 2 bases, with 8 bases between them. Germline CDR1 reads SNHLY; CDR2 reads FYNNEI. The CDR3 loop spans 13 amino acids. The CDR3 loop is CASSGADQETQYF. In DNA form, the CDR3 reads TGTGCCAGCAGTGGGGCAGATCAAGAGACCCAGTACTTC.

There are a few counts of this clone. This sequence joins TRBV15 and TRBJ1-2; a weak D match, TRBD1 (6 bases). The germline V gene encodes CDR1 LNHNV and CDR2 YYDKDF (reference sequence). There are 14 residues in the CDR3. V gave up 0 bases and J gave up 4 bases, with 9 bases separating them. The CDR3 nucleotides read TGTGCCACCAGCAGAGATGCAGGGGCCTATGGCTACACCTTC. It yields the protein CATSRDAGAYGYTF.

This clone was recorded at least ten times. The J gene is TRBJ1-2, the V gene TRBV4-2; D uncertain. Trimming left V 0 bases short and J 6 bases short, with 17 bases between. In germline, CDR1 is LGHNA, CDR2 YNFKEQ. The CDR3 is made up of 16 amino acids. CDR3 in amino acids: CASSQDQVGFDHGYTF. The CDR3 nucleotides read TGTGCCAGCAGCCAAGATCAGGTCGGGTTCGACCATGGCTACACCTTC.